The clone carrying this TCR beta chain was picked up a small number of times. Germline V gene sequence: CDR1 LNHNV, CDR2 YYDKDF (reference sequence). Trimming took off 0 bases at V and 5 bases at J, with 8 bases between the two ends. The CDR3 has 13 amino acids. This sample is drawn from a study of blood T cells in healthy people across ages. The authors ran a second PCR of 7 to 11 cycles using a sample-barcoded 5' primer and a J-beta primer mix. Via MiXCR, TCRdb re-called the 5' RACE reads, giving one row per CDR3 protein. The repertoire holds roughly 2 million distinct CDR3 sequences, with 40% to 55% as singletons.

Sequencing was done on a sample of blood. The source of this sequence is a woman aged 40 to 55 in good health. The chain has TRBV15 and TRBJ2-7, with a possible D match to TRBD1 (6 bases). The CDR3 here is CATSRETGNEQYF. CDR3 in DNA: TGTGCCACCAGCAGAGAAACAGGGAACGAGCAGTACTTC.